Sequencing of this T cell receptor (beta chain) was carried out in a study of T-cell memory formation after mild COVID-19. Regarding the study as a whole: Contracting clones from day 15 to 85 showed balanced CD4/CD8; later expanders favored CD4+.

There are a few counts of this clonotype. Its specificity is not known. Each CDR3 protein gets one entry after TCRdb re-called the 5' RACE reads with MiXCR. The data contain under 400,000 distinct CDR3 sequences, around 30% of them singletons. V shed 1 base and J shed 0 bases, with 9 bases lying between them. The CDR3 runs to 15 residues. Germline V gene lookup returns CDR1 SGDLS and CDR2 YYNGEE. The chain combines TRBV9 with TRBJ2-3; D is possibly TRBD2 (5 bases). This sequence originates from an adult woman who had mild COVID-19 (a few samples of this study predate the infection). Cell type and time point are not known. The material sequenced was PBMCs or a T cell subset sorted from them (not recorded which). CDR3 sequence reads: CASSVLAASTDTQYF. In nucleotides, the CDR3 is TGTGCCAGCAGCGTACTAGCAGCTAGCACAGATACGCAGTATTTT.